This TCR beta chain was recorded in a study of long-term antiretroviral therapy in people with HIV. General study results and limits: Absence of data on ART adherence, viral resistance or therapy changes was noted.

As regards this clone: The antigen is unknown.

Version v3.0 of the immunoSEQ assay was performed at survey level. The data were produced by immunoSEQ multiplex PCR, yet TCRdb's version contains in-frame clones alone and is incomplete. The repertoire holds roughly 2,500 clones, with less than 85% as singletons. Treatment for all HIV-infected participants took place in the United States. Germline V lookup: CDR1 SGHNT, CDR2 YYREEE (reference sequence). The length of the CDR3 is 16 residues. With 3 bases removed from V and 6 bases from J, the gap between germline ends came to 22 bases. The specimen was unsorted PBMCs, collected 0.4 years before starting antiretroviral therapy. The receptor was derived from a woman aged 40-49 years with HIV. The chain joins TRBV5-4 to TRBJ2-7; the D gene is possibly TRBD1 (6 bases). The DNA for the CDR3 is TGTGCCAGCAGCTCGTATGGAAGCGGACAGTATGCCGAGCAGTACTTC. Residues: CASSSYGSGQYAEQYF.